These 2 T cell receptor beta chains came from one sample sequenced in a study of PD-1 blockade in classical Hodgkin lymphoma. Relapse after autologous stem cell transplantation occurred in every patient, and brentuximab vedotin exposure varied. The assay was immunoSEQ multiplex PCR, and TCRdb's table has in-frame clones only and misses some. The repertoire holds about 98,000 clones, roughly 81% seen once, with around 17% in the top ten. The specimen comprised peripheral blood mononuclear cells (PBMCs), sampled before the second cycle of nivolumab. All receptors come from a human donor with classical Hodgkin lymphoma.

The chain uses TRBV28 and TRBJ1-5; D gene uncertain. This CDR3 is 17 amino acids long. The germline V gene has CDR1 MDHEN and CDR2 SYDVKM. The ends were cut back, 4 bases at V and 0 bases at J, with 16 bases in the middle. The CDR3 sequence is CASSSPVGRSSNQPQHF. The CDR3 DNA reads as TGTGCCAGCAGTTCCCCCGTTGGGAGGAGTAGCAATCAGCCCCAGCATTTT.

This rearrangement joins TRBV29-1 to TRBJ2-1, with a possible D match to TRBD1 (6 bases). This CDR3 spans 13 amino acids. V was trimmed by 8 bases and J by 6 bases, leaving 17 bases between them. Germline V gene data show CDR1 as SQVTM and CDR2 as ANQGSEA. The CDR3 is CSTGQTQGNEQFF. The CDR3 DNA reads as TGCAGCACCGGACAGACCCAGGGCAATGAGCAGTTCTTC.